Below are 17 T cell receptor beta chains sequenced from a single sample in a study of blood T cells in healthy people across ages. Through a sample-barcoded 5' primer and a J-beta primer mix, a second PCR was run for about 7 to 12 cycles. MiXCR was run by TCRdb on the 5' RACE reads, yielding one entry per CDR3 protein. Of fewer than 950,000 distinct CDR3 sequences listed, about 34% are singletons. The sequenced material came from blood. These receptors all come from a man aged 18 to 30 in good health.

The chain carries TRBV25-1 and TRBJ2-1, with TRBD2 matching over 7 bases. Germline V gene data show CDR1 as MGHDK and CDR2 as SYGVNS. The CDR3 runs to 16 residues. The V and J ends lost 5 bases and 2 bases, in that order; junction bases with no gene match: 9. The CDR3 region is CASSSKSGEAYNEQFF. DNA for the CDR3: TGTGCCAGCAGTTCGAAAAGCGGGGAGGCCTACAATGAGCAGTTCTTC.

This clonotype appeared a few times. V is TRBV12-3 or TRBV12-4 and J is TRBJ2-1, with 10 positions matching TRBD1. The CDR3 has 17 residues. J lost 3 bases, V lost 0 bases, and 5 bases had no gene match. The CDR3 coding sequence is TGTGCCAGCAGTTTAGCCCGACAGGGGGCTCGCTACAATGAGCAGTTCTTC. Protein product: CASSLARQGARYNEQFF.

This clonotype was observed many times. This chain joins TRBV5-1 and TRBJ1-2; no firm D call. Germline-derived CDR1 and CDR2 are SGHRS and YFSETQ. The CDR3 sequence is 17 residues long. The V and J ends lost 3 bases and 5 bases respectively, with 23 bases between them. This CDR3 is CASSSGGSDPRRYGYTF. DNA of the CDR3: TGCGCCAGCAGCTCGGGAGGGTCGGACCCGAGGCGGTATGGCTACACCTTC.

To note about this clonotype: Germline is not matched at one junction end, which may reflect a read error. J is TRBJ2-3 and V is TRBV11-3; weak D call: TRBD2 (5 bases). Germline loops: CDR1 SGHNT, CDR2 YENEEA. The CDR3 is made up of 12 amino acids. The CDR3 DNA reads as TGTACCAGCAGCTTACGGGAAGATACGCAGTATTTT. Translation gives CTSSLREDTQYF.

The rearrangement links TRBV7-2 to TRBJ2-5; 12 bases are shared with TRBD2. Trimming cost V 4 bases and J 1 base; bases outside gene matches: 4. This CDR3 has 16 amino acids. Per the germline V gene, CDR1 is SGHTA and CDR2 is FQGNSA. The CDR3 DNA reads TGTGCCAGCAGCTCCGCGGGACTAGCGGGCCAAGAGACCCAGTACTTC. The encoded protein is CASSSAGLAGQETQYF.

This sequence joins TRBV6-5 and TRBJ2-6, with D perhaps matching TRBD2 (5 bases). The DNA end favors TRBJ2-7, so the J call may be wrong. The CDR3 is made up of 11 amino acids. Per the germline V gene, CDR1 is MNHEY and CDR2 is SVGAGI. CDR3 region: CASEGNNEQYF. CDR3 coding DNA: TGTGCCAGTGAGGGTAACAATGAGCAGTACTTC.

A note on this clonotype: A junction boundary mismatches the germline segment, possibly from a read error. The rearrangement links TRBV12-3 or TRBV12-4 to TRBJ2-7; 8 nucleotides line up with TRBD1. The CDR3 spans 14 residues. For the CDR3, the DNA is TGTGCCCGCAGTCCGGGACAGGTTTCCTACGAGCAGTACTTC. It yields the protein CARSPGQVSYEQYF.

This clonotype has more than one count but fewer than ten. V and J are TRBV9 and TRBJ2-7; 8 nucleotides line up with TRBD2. CDR1 and CDR2 from the germline V gene are SGDLS and YYNGEE. V dropped 2 bases and J dropped 4; count of bases not matched to a gene: 11. The CDR3 is made up of 16 amino acids. CDR3 DNA: TGTGCCAGCAGCGTGGGGACTAGTGAGTATCAGTACGAGCAGTACTTC. Its protein product is CASSVGTSEYQYEQYF.

This clonotype was detected only a few times. This CDR3 is CASSPPLAGANVLTF. The DNA of the CDR3 is TGTGCCAGCTCACCGCCCCTAGCTGGGGCCAACGTCCTGACTTTC. The chain uses TRBV18 and TRBJ2-6, with D hard to call. In germline, CDR1 is KGHSH, CDR2 LQKENI. The V end was cut by 3 bases, the J end by 2 bases, with 8 bases between. This CDR3 has 15 amino acids.

This chain links TRBV10-3 with TRBJ1-1; the match to TRBD1 covers 7 bases. The CDR3 extends over 18 amino acids. Germline lookup yields CDR1 ENHRY and CDR2 SYGVKD. Trimming removed 2 bases from V and 0 bases from J; junction bases left unmatched: 12. The CDR3 coding sequence is TGTGCCATCAGTGAGCCACCGGGACAGATAATCATGAACACTGAAGCTTTCTTT. Translation gives CAISEPPGQIIMNTEAFF.

This clonotype was counted ten times or more. The chain carries TRBV20-1 and TRBJ2-1; TRBD2 matches at 7 bases. The V segment lost 6 bases and the J segment 4 bases; nucleotides outside the gene matches: 15. Germline V gene data show CDR1 as DFQATT and CDR2 as SNEGSKA (reference sequence). The CDR3 length is 16 residues. CDR3: CSAPGSTSALYNEQFF. The CDR3 DNA sequence: TGCAGTGCCCCCGGGTCAACTAGCGCATTGTACAATGAGCAGTTCTTC.

The table lists this clonotype with a few counts. V gene TRBV14 combines with J gene TRBJ2-1; D is unclear. Germline-derived CDR1 and CDR2 are SGHDN and FVKESK. The CDR3 has 12 residues. Trimming removed 3 bases from V and 8 bases from J, with 8 bases in between. CDR3 sequence: CASSHLPHEQFF. The CDR3 coding sequence is TGTGCCAGCAGCCACTTGCCCCATGAGCAGTTCTTC.

The V and J genes are TRBV20-1 and TRBJ2-3, with TRBD2 matching 8 bases. The V gene's germline CDR1 is DFQATT and CDR2 SNEGSKA (reference sequence). CDR3 length equals 18 residues. The V and J ends lost 0 bases and 4 bases, in that order; junction bases with no gene match: 15. The CDR3 nucleotides read TGCAGTGCTAGAGAGGGGCGGGGGGCCTACCTGCGCCCAGATACGCAGTATTTT. Translation: CSAREGRGAYLRPDTQYF.

The chain has TRBV18 and TRBJ1-1; D not resolved. This CDR3 is 13 amino acids long. Germline CDR1 KGHSH, CDR2 LQKENI. Trimming cost V 0 bases and J 3 bases, with 5 bases left between them. CDR3 coding DNA: TGTGCCAGCTCACCACCGACGTACACTGAAGCTTTCTTT. Translating gives CASSPPTYTEAFF.

This clonotype came up a few times. The genes are TRBV6-2 or TRBV6-3 and TRBJ2-1; the match to TRBD2 covers 13 bases. The CDR3 sequence is 15 residues long. V shed 5 bases and J 7 bases; nucleotides not matched to a gene: 5. CDR1 MNHEY and CDR2 SVGEGT come from the germline V gene. This CDR3 is CASSPQTSGGNEQFF. CDR3 DNA: TGTGCCAGCAGTCCTCAGACTAGCGGGGGGAATGAGCAGTTCTTC.

As concerns this clonotype: With a much larger clone just one base away, this may be a read error. V is TRBV24-1 and J is TRBJ2-1; a weak D match, TRBD2 (6 bases). V was clipped by 2 bases and J by 4 bases, with 14 bases between them. The germline gives CDR1 KGHDR, CDR2 SFDVKD. This CDR3 comprises 16 residues. The DNA of the CDR3 is TGTGCCACCAGTGATTCTCCGGGACGGGGGTACAATGAGCAGTTCTTC. The encoded protein is CATSDSPGRGYNEQFF.

Regarding this clonotype: This may be a read error, as it is one base from a much larger clone. The chain recombines TRBV27 with TRBJ2-5; 9 nucleotides match TRBD1. The CDR3 extends over 15 amino acids. The V segment lost 6 bases and the J segment 11 bases; nucleotides outside the gene matches: 16. The germline gives CDR1 MNHEY, CDR2 SMNVEV (reference sequence). Written as DNA, the CDR3 is TGTGCCAGCAGAGGACAGGGGTTTTACTACAATGAGCAGTACTTC. This translates into CASRGQGFYYNEQYF.